The 4 T cell receptor beta chains below all came from one sample that was sequenced in a study of shared clonotypes between healthy human individuals. Some clones are missing from TCRdb's copy, which holds only in-frame ones; the method was immunoSEQ multiplex PCR. The sample lists 400,000 to 600,000 clones, about 96% occurring once. The material sequenced was naive CD4+ T cells sorted from blood. Subset in this sample: CD45RA+ positively selected. The source is a young woman in good health.

The chain links TRBV5-1 to TRBJ2-7; maybe TRBD1 (6 bases). The germline CDR1 and CDR2 sequences are SGHRS and YFSETQ. With 4 bases removed from V and 4 bases from J, the gap between germline ends came to 15 bases. This CDR3 has 14 residues. This CDR3 reads CASSLRTEIYEQYF. Here the CDR3 DNA reads TGCGCCAGCAGCCTTCGGACAGAGATTTACGAGCAGTACTTC.

As DNA, the CDR3 is TGCGCCAGCAGCCATACCCGGGACAGGGGCGCAAACACTGAAGCTTTCTTT. It encodes CASSHTRDRGANTEAFF. The chain joins TRBV4-1 to TRBJ1-1, with 10 bases aligning to TRBD1. The trim removed 3 bases at V and 2 bases at J, leaving 9 bases unmatched. Germline assignment: CDR1 MGHRA and CDR2 YSYEKL. The CDR3 is made up of 17 amino acids.

The J gene is TRBJ2-7, the V gene TRBV10-3; 7 nucleotides agree with TRBD1. Germline V lookup: CDR1 ENHRY, CDR2 SYGVKD. The CDR3 has 16 residues. J gave up 5 bases and V 0 bases, and 10 bases lay outside the gene matches. CDR3 coding DNA: TGTGCCATCAGTGAGTCGGTAGGCAGGGGGATCCACGAGCAGTACTTC. This sequence encodes CAISESVGRGIHEQYF.

This clone appeared a single time. This sequence joins TRBV29-1 and TRBJ2-3; TRBD1 aligns across 9 bases. This CDR3 contains 13 residues. The V gene's germline CDR1 is SQVTM and CDR2 ANQGSEA. After removal of 7 bases from V and 4 bases from J, the junction contained 6 bases not matched to a gene. CDR3 DNA sequence: TGCAGCGCCGGGACAGGGTTACCAGATACGCAGTATTTT. Residues: CSAGTGLPDTQYF.